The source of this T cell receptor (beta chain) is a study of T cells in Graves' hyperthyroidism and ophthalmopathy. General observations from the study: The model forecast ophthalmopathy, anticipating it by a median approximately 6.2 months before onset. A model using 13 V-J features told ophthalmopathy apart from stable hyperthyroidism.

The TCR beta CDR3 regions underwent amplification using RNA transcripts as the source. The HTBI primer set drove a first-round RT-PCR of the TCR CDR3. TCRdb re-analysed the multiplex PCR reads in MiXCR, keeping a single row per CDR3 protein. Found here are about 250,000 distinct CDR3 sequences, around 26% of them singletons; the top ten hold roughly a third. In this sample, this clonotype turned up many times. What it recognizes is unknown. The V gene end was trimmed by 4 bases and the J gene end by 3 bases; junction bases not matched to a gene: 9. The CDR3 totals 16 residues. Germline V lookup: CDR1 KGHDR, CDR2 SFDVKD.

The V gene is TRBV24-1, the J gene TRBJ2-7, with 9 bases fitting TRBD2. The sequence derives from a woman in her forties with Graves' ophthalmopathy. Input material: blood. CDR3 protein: CATSDHGAGGFYEQYF. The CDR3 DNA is TGTGCCACCAGTGACCATGGAGCGGGAGGATTCTACGAGCAGTACTTC.